This TCR beta chain comes out of a study of blood T cell repertoires in COVID-19. The overall study: The origin of the acute and convalescent COVID-19 samples was the United States, Italy and Spain. Sample material is recorded as cDNA or gDNA derived from T cells, B-cell-depleted T cells, or PBMCs.

Authors' analysis steps: Nucleated cell number was recorded as an estimate derived from reference gene primer amplification. Repertoires were generated with immunoSEQ multiplex PCR, while TCRdb's copy carries only in-frame clones and drops some. V, J and clone size reflect that table, while D and trimming were determined from the DNA. Altogether approximately 190,000 clones are present, about 83% being singletons, with the ten largest covering roughly 5.3%. The CDR3 runs 15 residues. Trimming left V 4 bases short and J 0 bases short, with 12 bases between. Germline assignment: CDR1 DFQATT and CDR2 SNEGSKA (reference sequence).

J is TRBJ1-4 and V is TRBV20-1, with D maybe TRBD1 (6 bases). Sequencing was performed on peripheral blood. The sequence derives from a woman in her sixties or seventies with active or convalescent COVID-19. This CDR3 is CSANDRFATNEKLFF. The CDR3 coding sequence is TGCAGTGCTAATGACAGGTTTGCAACTAATGAAAAACTGTTTTTT.